This T cell receptor beta chain comes out of a study of shared clonotypes between healthy human individuals. General study results and limits: Clonotype sharing among donors, it was expected, would be affected by sequencing depth.

Naive-designated CD8 cells lacked CD45RO, were positively enriched for CCR7, and omitted terminally differentiated effector memory CD45RA+ cells. About this clone: Its antigen is undetermined.

Germline CDR1 MNHNS, CDR2 SASEGT. This CDR3 is built from 14 residues. Trimming pared 1 base from V and 3 bases from J, leaving 10 bases between. Several immunoSEQ plates received, in even portions, the genomic DNA of each subset. The table came from immunoSEQ multiplex PCR; TCRdb's copy has only in-frame clones and leaves some out. The sample includes about 2.2 million clones, around 93% of them seen just once. Material for sequencing was naive CD8+ T cells from PBMCs. The V and J genes are TRBV6-1 and TRBJ2-7, with D unresolved. This receptor was taken from a man aged 18 to 35 in good health. Some clones in this sample may be carry-over from other donors' samples. CDR3: CASSEGGSFYEQYF. The CDR3 coding sequence is TGTGCCAGCAGTGAAGGGGGAAGCTTCTACGAGCAGTACTTC.